This T cell receptor beta chain was retrieved from a study of cytomegalovirus exposure and HLA in healthy donors (dated by TCRdb to 2016 to 2017). In terms of the full investigation: An earlier analysis of under 600 of the donors reported about 250 Gb of sequence data and more than 90 million unique TCR beta sequences from 150 million to 200 million T cells. An early release covering just under 650 HLA-typed donors comprised roughly 300 gigabases of sequencing data and some 79 million unique TCR sequences. Of the approximately 400 genotyped donors, approximately 80% were placed in the genetic ancestry cluster associated with self-reported Caucasian donors. The study was designed to test whether signatures of past pathogen exposure could be identified by cataloging public T cell receptors. The study used immunosequencing to profile the T cell repertoires of 600 to 850 subjects and linked those repertoires to cytomegalovirus serostatus. A separate validation cohort of more than 100 different subjects was used in addition to the roughly 640-subject first cohort. High-throughput TCR immunosequencing, statistical association of individual TCRs with disease status, and machine learning were combined to predict cytomegalovirus infection status. A later analysis re-analyzed previously published TCR beta repertoires from several hundred donors and added high-resolution HLA genotyping to study TCR occurrence patterns. In the later analysis, no new phenotypic data were used to find candidate immune exposures; instead, reliance was placed on TCR beta sequences and their occurrence across donors. An earlier analysis of approximately 580 of the donors used high-throughput TCR beta sequencing to judge whether each TCR beta V gene segment behaved as functional or pseudogenic. Donor age, sex, ethnicity and CMV serostatus were compiled together with the repertoire data. A later genetic analysis used genome-wide SNP genotypes for about 65% of the roughly 670 donors, treating that subset as a discovery cohort. All discovery cohort repertoires had been generated using a single sequencing platform. Class I and class II HLA loci were covered by the typing at four-digit resolution. Typing coverage differed by locus: A, B, C, DRB1 and DQB1 were typed in roughly 620-630 donors, DQA1 in about 560, DPA1 in roughly 590, and DPB1 in roughly 470. Roughly 5 DR-DQ haplotypes were handled as single units for association and clustering, since linkage in the cohort was strong. Among almost 400 genotyped donors of the cohort, an average of roughly 240,000 unique TCR beta nucleotide sequences were sequenced per donor, about a sixth of them non-productive.

As concerns this clone: Its target antigen remains unknown. Qualities for individual bases were not recorded, and no much larger clone is one base off.

In total, 500 to 700 healthy bone marrow donors made up the cohort. Cohort members were all nominally healthy when sampled, although unrecorded immune exposures were likely present. The donor was CMV seronegative and was included in the group of about 400 seronegative cohort members. Every donor gave a peripheral blood sample, and the peripheral blood mononuclear cells from that sample were used for TCR beta sequencing. The Qiagen DNeasy Blood Extraction Kit was used to extract genomic DNA from the blood cell samples. The library was built by means of the immunoSEQ multiplex PCR assay. The multiplex PCR relied on a mix of 60 forward primers for TCR Vbeta segments and 13 reverse primers for TCR Jbeta segments. Amplification of the CDR3 region of rearranged TCR beta genes was performed with a multiplex PCR assay on genomic DNA. Amplified TCR beta libraries were sequenced as 87-base-pair reads on the Illumina HiSeq System. The authors' analysis ran thus. A later analysis counted some 80 million unique TCR beta chains across the 500 to 850 repertoires, and 10 million to 12 million of these chains were shared by at least two donors. Raw reads were error-corrected and collapsed into unique sequences by a nearest-neighbor algorithm in which closely related sequences were merged to remove PCR and sequencing errors. Alignment of CDR3 sequences to IMGT reference sequences was used to assign V, D and J gene segments. For a sequence to be retained, a match of at least six nucleotides was required to both a V gene segment and a J gene segment. A rearrangement was called productive if the CDR3 had no stop codons and remained in frame with V and J, and every other rearrangement was called non-productive. CDR3 was defined by IMGT convention, running from the second conserved V-encoded cysteine to the conserved J-encoded phenylalanine. In an earlier analysis of just under 600 of the donors, sequences lacking an unambiguous match to a single V gene segment were excluded. In an earlier analysis of about 590 of the donors, a V segment was called functional when productive rearrangements were above 56.7%, and segregating when the standard deviation between donors exceeded 5%. A statistical classification framework was built for diagnosing cytomegalovirus status from the catalog of TCR beta chain sequences. In a later analysis, TCR nucleotide sequences were compared against IMGT/GENE-DB human TR gene sequences so that V and J genes could be assigned. The TCRdist pipeline was used in a later analysis to assign CDR3 sequences and most-parsimonious VDJ recombination scenarios. A later analysis defined each TCR beta chain by its CDR3 amino acid sequence plus V-gene family, and excluded reads lacking a unique V-gene family. A later analysis removed 550 to 700 highly shared, low-generation-probability nucleotide sequences to deal with suspected cross-contamination and a sequencing artifact. In a later analysis, a clonal expansion index for each public chain was calculated from normalized within-repertoire ranks of inferred template counts. In a later analysis, generation probabilities were computed using a VDJ recombination model fitted to out-of-frame rearrangements, and the results were checked against IGoR. Hypergeometric tests were used in a later analysis to score TCR-TCR, TCR-HLA and TCR-CMV co-occurrence, with a repertoire-size bias correction applied to the TCR pairs. To estimate false discovery rates, a later analysis permuted the HLA or CMV assignments 20 times. A later analysis grouped co-occurring TCRs with DBSCAN, adding TCRdist sequence similarity when clustering within HLA-allele-positive subsets. Co-occurrence clustering excluded repertoires with fewer than 30,000 or more than 120,000 public chains, plus five with anomalous nucleotide sharing. TCRdb provides this immuneACCESS table in a form limited to in-frame rearrangements. Some clones are lacking; in checked studies, under half of them reflect an unresolved V gene, and why the rest are absent is not known. The D gene and trimming were derived from the DNA, and the V and J assignments and clone size from that table. Present in this sample are more than 45,000 clones, around 68% of which were seen just once. The ten largest account for roughly 6.3% of the sample.

Taken from cysteine to phenylalanine, the CDR3 has 16 residues. Only the CDR3 part of the read is kept: 48 bases, read in frame from the first base. The germline V gene encodes CDR1 SGHDN and CDR2 FVKESK. Ends trimmed: V by 0 bases, J by 9 bases; bases unmatched to a gene: 6. Beyond this particular receptor, the publication reports: The cohort was sequenced for TCR beta chains only, and without alpha or paired-chain data the features that could be detected were limited. Roughly uniform sequencing depth across donors was assumed in presence/absence analyses, although this assumption may not hold. According to the authors, the approach could potentially be generalized to other disease states and immunological phenotypes. In a later analysis, some 18,000 TCR beta sequences were associated with specific HLA alleles at a false discovery rate of 0.05. A further reported finding was that TCR beta sequences accurately predicted the HLA-A and HLA-B alleles for most subjects in the first cohort. CMV serostatus was the only immune exposure information available for the cohort. When HLA alleles, especially DR and DQ, strongly co-occurred, attributing TCR associations to individual alleles was difficult. Because HLA typing was missing for some donors at each locus, association tests included only the typed subset. Several of the top co-occurrence clusters appeared to be linked to parvovirus B19, influenza, CMV and Epstein-Barr virus, according to a later analysis. An association between a missense DCLRE1C variant and V-gene and J-gene trimming of TCR beta chains was found in a later genetic analysis and replicated in an independent cohort. Because the 87-base-pair reads could not distinguish some IMGT-functional V segments, including TRBV6-2 and TRBV6-3, those segments were excluded. In vitro tests confirmed that a few of the cytomegalovirus-associated TCR beta chains recognize cytomegalovirus antigens. Correlated functional status among segregating V segments might be attributable to linkage disequilibrium, but an unknown experimental factor could not be ruled out. An earlier analysis of around 500 of the donors showed that most TCR beta V segments appeared in productive rearrangements either about 87% or about 30% of the time, which broadly matched IMGT annotations. A group of highly shared sequence variants was considered likely to be a technical artifact of the sequencing pipeline. Because counts were too low, 15 to 20 rarely observed V segments, including chromosome 9 orphons, were left out of the earlier analysis of roughly 600 of the donors. The classifier was reported to diagnose cytomegalovirus status with high specificity and sensitivity in both the original cohort and the validation cohort. A later analysis found that most CMV-associated TCR beta chains appeared HLA-restricted, with HLA associations seemingly driven largely by CMV exposure. According to a later analysis, TCR association rates differed among HLA loci, with DRB1 alleles showing the most associated TCRs and HLA-C alleles showing the fewest. In a later analysis, HLA-associated TCR beta chains were found to be more clonally expanded and to have lower generation probabilities than equally common non-associated chains. Most TCR sequences were observed very rarely across donors, whereas some public TCRs were present in many individuals. The study gave a list of some 150 TCR beta chains associated with cytomegalovirus. According to a later genetic analysis, donors in an Asian-associated ancestry cluster had fewer N-insertions in productive TCRs than the roughly 700-donor mean.

This clonotype originated in a man aged 25-45 years in good health and CMV-seronegative. The sequence is built from TRBV14 and TRBJ2-1; 12 bases in between match TRBD2. The sequencing input was PBMCs. In nucleotide form, the sequence is TGTGCCAGCAGCCAAGAAGGACTAGCGGGATTGGGTGAGCAGTTCTTC. The resulting protein is CASSQEGLAGLGEQFF.